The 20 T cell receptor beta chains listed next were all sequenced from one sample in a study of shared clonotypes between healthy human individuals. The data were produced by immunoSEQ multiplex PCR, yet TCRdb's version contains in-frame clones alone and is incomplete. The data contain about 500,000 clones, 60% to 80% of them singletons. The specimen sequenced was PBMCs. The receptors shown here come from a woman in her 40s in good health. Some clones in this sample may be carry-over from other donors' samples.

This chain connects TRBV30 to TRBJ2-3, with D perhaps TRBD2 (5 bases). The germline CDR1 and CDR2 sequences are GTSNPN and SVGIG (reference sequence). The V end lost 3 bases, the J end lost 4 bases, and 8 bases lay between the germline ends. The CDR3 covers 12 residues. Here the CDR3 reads CAWREDPDTQYF. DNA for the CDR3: TGTGCCTGGAGGGAGGACCCAGATACGCAGTATTTT.

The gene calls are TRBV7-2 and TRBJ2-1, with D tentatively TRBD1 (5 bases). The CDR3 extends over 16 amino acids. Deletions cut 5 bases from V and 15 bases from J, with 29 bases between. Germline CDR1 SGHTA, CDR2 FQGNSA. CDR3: CASSPAQGRASVGSFF. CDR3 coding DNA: TGTGCCAGCAGCCCCGCGCAGGGAAGGGCTTCCGTTGGCTCGTTCTTC.

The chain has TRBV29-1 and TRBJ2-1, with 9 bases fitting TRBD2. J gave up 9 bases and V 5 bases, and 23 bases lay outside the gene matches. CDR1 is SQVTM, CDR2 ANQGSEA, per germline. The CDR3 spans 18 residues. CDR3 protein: CSVRGRPGAGGRRGEQFF. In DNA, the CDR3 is TGCAGCGTTCGGGGGCGGCCGGGAGCGGGAGGCCGTCGGGGTGAGCAGTTCTTC.

CDR3 in amino acids: CASSLEEGARGNIQYF. The CDR3 DNA is TGTGCCAGCAGCTTAGAGGAGGGGGCGCGGGGAAACATTCAGTACTTC. V is TRBV7-2 and J is TRBJ2-4; D perhaps matches TRBD1 (7 bases). The germline gives CDR1 SGHTA, CDR2 FQGNSA. The CDR3 spans 16 residues. V was clipped by 1 base and J by 6 bases, with 16 bases between them.

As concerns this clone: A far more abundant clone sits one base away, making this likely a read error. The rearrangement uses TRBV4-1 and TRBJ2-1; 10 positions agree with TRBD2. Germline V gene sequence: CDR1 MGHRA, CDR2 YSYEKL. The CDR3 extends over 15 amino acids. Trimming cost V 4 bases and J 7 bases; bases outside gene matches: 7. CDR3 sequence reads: CASSLLAGAGNEQFF. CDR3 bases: TGCGCCAGCAGCCTTCTAGCGGGAGCAGGAAATGAGCAGTTCTTC.

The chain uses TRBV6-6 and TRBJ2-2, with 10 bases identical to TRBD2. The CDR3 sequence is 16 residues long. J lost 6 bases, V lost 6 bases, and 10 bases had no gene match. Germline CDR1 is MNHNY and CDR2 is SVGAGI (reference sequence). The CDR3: CASSSAGLAGAGELFF. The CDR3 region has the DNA TGTGCCAGCAGCTCGGCTGGGCTAGCGGGGGCCGGGGAGCTGTTTTTT.

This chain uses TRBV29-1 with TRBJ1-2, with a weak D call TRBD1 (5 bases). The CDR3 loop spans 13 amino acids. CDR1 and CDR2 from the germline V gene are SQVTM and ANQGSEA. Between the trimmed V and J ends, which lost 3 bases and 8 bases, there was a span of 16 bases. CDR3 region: CSVESQGLGGYTF. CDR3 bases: TGCAGCGTTGAGTCGCAGGGTTTAGGCGGCTACACCTTC.

In nucleotides, the CDR3 is TGTGCTAGTGGTCCCCAACCCCGGGTCTACGAGCAGTACTTC. Encoded protein: CASGPQPRVYEQYF. The chain carries TRBV12-5 and TRBJ2-7; no definite D call. Germline CDR1 is LGHNT and CDR2 is FRNRAP. The CDR3 loop spans 14 amino acids. V lost 5 bases to trimming and J lost 3 bases, with 14 bases between them.

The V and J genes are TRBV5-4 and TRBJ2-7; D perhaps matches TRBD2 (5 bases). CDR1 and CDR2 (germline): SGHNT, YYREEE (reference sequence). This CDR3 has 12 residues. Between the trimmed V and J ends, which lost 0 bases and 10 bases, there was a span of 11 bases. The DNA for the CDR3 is TGTGCCAGCAGCTTGGCCCTCGGAGGTCAGTACTTC. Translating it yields CASSLALGGQYF.

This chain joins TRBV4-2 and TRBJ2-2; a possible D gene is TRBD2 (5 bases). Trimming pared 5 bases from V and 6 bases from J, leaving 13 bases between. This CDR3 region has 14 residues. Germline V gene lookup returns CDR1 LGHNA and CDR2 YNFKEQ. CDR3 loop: CASSTRTLAGELFF. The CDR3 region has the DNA TGTGCCAGCAGCACCCGGACTCTTGCCGGGGAGCTGTTTTTT.

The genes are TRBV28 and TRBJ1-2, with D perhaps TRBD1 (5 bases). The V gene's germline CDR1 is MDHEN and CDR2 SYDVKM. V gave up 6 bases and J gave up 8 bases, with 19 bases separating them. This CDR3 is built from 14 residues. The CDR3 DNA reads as TGTGCCAGCAGGGTGACAGCTCTAACTATGGGCTACACCTTC. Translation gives CASRVTALTMGYTF.

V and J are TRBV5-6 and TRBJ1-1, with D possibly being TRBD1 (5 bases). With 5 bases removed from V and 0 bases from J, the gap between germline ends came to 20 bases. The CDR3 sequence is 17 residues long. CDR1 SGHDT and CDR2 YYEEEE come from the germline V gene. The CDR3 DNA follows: TGTGCCAGCAGAGCCCGGGGCTGGGGAAGGGTGAACACTGAAGCTTTCTTT. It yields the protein CASRARGWGRVNTEAFF.

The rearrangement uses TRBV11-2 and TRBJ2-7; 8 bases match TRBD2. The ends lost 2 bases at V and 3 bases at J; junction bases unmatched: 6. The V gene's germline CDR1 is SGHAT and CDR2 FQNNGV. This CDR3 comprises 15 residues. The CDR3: CASSLPASGYYEQYF. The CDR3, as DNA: TGTGCCAGCAGCTTACCGGCTAGCGGGTACTACGAGCAGTACTTC.

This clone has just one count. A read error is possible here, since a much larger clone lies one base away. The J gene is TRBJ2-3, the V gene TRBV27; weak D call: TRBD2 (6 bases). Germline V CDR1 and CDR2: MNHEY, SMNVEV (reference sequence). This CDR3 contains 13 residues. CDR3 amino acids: CASRRTSTDTQCF. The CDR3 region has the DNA TGTGCCAGCAGACGTACTAGCACAGATACGCAGTGTTTT.

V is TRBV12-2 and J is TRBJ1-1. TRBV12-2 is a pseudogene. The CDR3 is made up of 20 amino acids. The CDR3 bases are TGTGCAAGTCGCTCCCGAACTGGGGGACGAAATAATGTAGTTCTGACTGAAGCTTTCTTT. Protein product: CASRSRTGGRNNVVLTEAFF.

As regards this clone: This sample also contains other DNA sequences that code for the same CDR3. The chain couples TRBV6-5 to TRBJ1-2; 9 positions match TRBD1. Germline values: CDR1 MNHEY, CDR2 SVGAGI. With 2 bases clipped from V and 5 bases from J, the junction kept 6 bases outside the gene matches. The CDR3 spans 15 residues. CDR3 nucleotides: TGTGCCAGCAGTTACCACCGGGACAGGGATTATGGCTACACCTTC. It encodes CASSYHRDRDYGYTF.

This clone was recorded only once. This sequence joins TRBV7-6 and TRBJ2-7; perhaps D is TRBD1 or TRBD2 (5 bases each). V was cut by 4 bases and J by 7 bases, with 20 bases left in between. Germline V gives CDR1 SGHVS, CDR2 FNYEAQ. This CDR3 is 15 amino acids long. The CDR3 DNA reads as TGTGCCAGCAGCTCTCTTTTATCTCTCGGGGCAGAGCAGTACTTC. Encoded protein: CASSSLLSLGAEQYF.

The CDR3 coding sequence is TGTGCCAGTAGTATCCAACCCGGGACACTCAGCTCCTACGAGCAGTACTTC. Its translation is CASSIQPGTLSSYEQYF. The chain has TRBV19 and TRBJ2-7, with D perhaps TRBD1 (6 bases). V was shortened by 3 bases and J by 0 bases, with 18 bases between the two germline ends. Germline assignment: CDR1 LNHDA and CDR2 SQIVND (reference sequence). The CDR3 covers 17 residues.

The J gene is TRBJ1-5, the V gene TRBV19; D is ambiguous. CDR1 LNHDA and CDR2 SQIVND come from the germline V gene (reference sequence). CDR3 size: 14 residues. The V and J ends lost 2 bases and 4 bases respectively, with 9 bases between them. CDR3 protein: CASSIWDGNQPQHF. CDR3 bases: TGTGCCAGTAGTATATGGGATGGGAATCAGCCCCAGCATTTT. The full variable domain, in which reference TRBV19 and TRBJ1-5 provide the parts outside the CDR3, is DGGITQSPKYLFRKEGQNVTLSCEQNLNHDAMYWYRQDPGQGLRLIYYSQIVNDFQKGDIAEGYSVSREKKESFPLTVTSAQKNPTAFYLCASSIWDGNQPQHFGDGTRLSIL.

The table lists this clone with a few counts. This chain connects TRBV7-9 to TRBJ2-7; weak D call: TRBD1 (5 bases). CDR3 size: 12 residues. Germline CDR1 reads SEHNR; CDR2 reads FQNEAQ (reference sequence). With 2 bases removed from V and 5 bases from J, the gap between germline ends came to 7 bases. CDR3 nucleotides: TGTGCCAGCAGCTTACGCAGGGACGAGCAGTACTTC. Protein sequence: CASSLRRDEQYF.